A selection of T cell receptor beta chains follows, all from one sample in a study of shared clonotypes between healthy human individuals. Only in-frame clones appear in the TCRdb table, and some are missing; sequencing was by immunoSEQ multiplex PCR. The sample holds hundreds of thousands of clones, approximately 74% seen once. Sequenced sample: memory CD4+ T cells sorted from blood. The receptor source for this set is a woman between 25 and 40 years old in good health. The CDR3 runs from the conserved cysteine through the conserved F or W. A D gene is named only where the DNA matches it firmly. Expanded clones are given a class, and other clones once, few, many or no size at all.

cdr3_length	v_call	d_call	clone_size	j_call	cdr3_nt	cdr3_aa
17	TRBV2	TRBD1	NA	TRBJ2-5	TGTGCCAGCAGCCCAATCCCGGGACAGGGATCCTGGGAGACCCAGTACTTC	CASSPIPGQGSWETQYF
14	TRBV9	NA	few	TRBJ2-3	TGTGCCAGCAGCGTAAGGAGTGGCACAGATACGCAGTATTTT	CASSVRSGTDTQYF
13	TRBV6-1	NA	NA	TRBJ1-5	TGTGCCAGCAGTCCTCCAGGGGCTCAGCCCCAGCATTTT	CASSPPGAQPQHF
16	TRBV27	NA	NA	TRBJ2-7	TGTGCCAGCAGTTTGGAGGCTGCCTACGGTTCTTACGAGCAGTACTTC	CASSLEAAYGSYEQYF
14	TRBV19	NA	NA	TRBJ2-2	TGTGCCAGTAAAGCGGGACAGAACACCGGGGAGCTGTTTTTT	CASKAGQNTGELFF
16	TRBV13	NA	NA	TRBJ2-5	TGTGCCAGCAGCTTATCTGGCAGTCCTTCCGATCTGACCCAGTACTTC	CASSLSGSPSDLTQYF
13	TRBV27	NA	NA	TRBJ2-2	TGTGCCAGCAGTCTTACCCACACCGGGGAGCTGTTTTTT	CASSLTHTGELFF
14	TRBV6-1	NA	few	TRBJ2-7	TGTGCCAGCAGTGTTCTTGACGGACCCTACGAGCAGTACTTC	CASSVLDGPYEQYF
16	TRBV28	NA	NA	TRBJ2-7	TGTGCCAGCAGTTTGACTAGGGGATCGGGCTCCTACGAGCAGTACTTC	CASSLTRGSGSYEQYF
15	TRBV14	NA	NA	TRBJ2-1	TGTGCCAGCAGCCAAGGGTTTAAGGCCTACAATGAGCAGTTCTTC	CASSQGFKAYNEQFF
15	TRBV7-9	NA	NA	TRBJ2-1	TGTGCCAGCAGCTTAAAAGGGCCGTCCTACAATGAGCAGTTCTTC	CASSLKGPSYNEQFF
13	TRBV28	NA	NA	TRBJ1-2	TGTGCCAGCAGTTTGGCACAGGGAAGTGGCTACACCTTC	CASSLAQGSGYTF
16	TRBV7-9	NA	NA	TRBJ2-1	TGTGCCAGCAGCTTAGCTCTCGCCCCGTCCTACAATGAGCAGTTCTTC	CASSLALAPSYNEQFF